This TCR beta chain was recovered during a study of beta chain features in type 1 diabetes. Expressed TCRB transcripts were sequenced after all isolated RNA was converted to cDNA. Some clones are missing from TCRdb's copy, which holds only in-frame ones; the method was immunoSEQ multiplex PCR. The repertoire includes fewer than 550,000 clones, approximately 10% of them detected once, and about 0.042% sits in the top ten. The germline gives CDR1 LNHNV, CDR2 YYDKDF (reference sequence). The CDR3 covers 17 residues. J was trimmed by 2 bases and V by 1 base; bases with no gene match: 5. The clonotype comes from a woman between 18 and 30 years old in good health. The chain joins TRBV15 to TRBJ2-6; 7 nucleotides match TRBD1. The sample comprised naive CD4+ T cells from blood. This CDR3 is CATSRGGGYAGANVLTF. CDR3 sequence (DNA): TGTGCCACCAGCAGAGGAGGGGGCTATGCTGGGGCCAACGTCCTGACTTTC.